The 12 T cell receptor beta chains below all came from one sample that was sequenced in a study of T cell responses to AZD1222 COVID-19 vaccine. Only in-frame clones appear in the TCRdb table, and some are missing; sequencing was by immunoSEQ multiplex PCR. The sample has 100,000 to 150,000 clones; 87% are singletons. The material was peripheral blood, obtained on day 0 of AZD1222 vaccination. The source of these receptors is an adult in good health.

This clone was recorded many times. The J gene is TRBJ2-7, the V gene TRBV7-2; D is unclear. Germline V gene lookup returns CDR1 SGHTA and CDR2 FQGNSA. V dropped 6 bases and J dropped 5 bases, with 8 bases sitting between them. CDR3 length equals 11 residues. In nucleotides, the CDR3 is TGTGCCAGCAGTTCTAGGAACGAGCAGTACTTC. Protein: CASSSRNEQYF. Complete variable domain (other parts from reference TRBV7-2 and TRBJ2-7): GAGVSQSPSNKVTEKGKDVELRCDPISGHTALYWYRQSLGQGLEFLIYFQGNSAPDKSGLPSDRFSAERTGGSVSTLTIQRTQQEDSAVYLCASSSRNEQYFGPGTRLTVT.

CDR3 region: CASSETGALYEQYF. The CDR3 coding sequence is TGTGCCAGCAGCGAAACAGGTGCTCTCTACGAGCAGTACTTC. The V call is TRBV9, the J call TRBJ2-7, with D possibly being TRBD1 (5 bases). Trimming left V 3 bases short and J 3 bases short, with 13 bases between. The CDR3 extends over 14 amino acids. Germline lookup yields CDR1 SGDLS and CDR2 YYNGEE.

This clone has more than one count but fewer than ten. J is TRBJ1-1 and V is TRBV10-3; TRBD1 matches at 10 bases. Germline V gene lookup returns CDR1 ENHRY and CDR2 SYGVKD. The length of the CDR3 is 15 residues. The J segment lost 0 bases and the V segment lost 7 bases, leaving 5 bases of the junction unmatched. The CDR3 protein is CAITPGQGMNTEAFF. CDR3 coding DNA: TGTGCCATCACCCCGGGACAGGGGATGAACACTGAAGCTTTCTTT.

This chain links TRBV7-8 with TRBJ1-2; perhaps TRBD1 as D (5 bases). The germline V gene encodes CDR1 SGHVS and CDR2 FQNEAQ. The length of the CDR3 is 14 residues. V lost 1 base, J lost 3 bases, and 9 bases lay in between. The CDR3 DNA reads as TGTGCCAGCAGCTTAGAACTAGGGGACTATGGCTACACCTTC. As protein: CASSLELGDYGYTF.

The rearrangement uses TRBV2 and TRBJ1-6; the D gene is possibly TRBD1 (5 bases). The CDR3 runs 14 residues. CDR1 is SNHLY, CDR2 FYNNEI, per germline. Trimming took 5 bases from V and 7 from J, leaving 12 bases between them. The chain's CDR3 is CASSNQGENSPLHF. CDR3 DNA sequence: TGTGCCAGCAGTAATCAGGGTGAGAATTCACCCCTCCACTTT.

The chain recombines TRBV2 with TRBJ1-5, with D unclear. Germline assignment: CDR1 SNHLY and CDR2 FYNNEI. This CDR3 is 14 amino acids long. V lost 3 bases and J 3 bases, leaving 9 bases between the germline ends. The CDR3 is CASSEQVTNQPQHF. For the CDR3, the DNA is TGTGCCAGCAGTGAGCAGGTTACCAATCAGCCCCAGCATTTT.

V gene TRBV3-1 (or the pseudogene TRBV3-2) combines with J gene TRBJ1-3; no clear D. Per the germline V gene, CDR1 is LGHDT and CDR2 is YNNKEL (reference sequence). The CDR3 loop spans 14 amino acids. The V and J ends lost 1 base and 2 bases respectively, with 6 bases between them. The chain's CDR3 is CASSQVRAGNTIYF. CDR3 nucleotide sequence: TGTGCCAGCAGCCAAGTGAGGGCTGGAAACACCATATATTTT.

The V gene is TRBV7-8, the J gene TRBJ1-3; TRBD1 aligns across 7 bases. Unmatched junction bases numbered 11, after V lost 2 bases and J lost 4 bases. The CDR3 has 17 residues. Germline V gene data show CDR1 as SGHVS and CDR2 as FQNEAQ. The CDR3: CASSLWTGLSSGNTIYF. CDR3 coding DNA: TGTGCCAGCAGCTTATGGACAGGTTTATCCTCGGGAAACACCATATATTTT. Full variable domain (missing parts from reference TRBV7-8 and TRBJ1-3): GAGVSQSPRYKVAKRGQDVALRCDPISGHVSLFWYQQALGQGPEFLTYFQNEAQLDKSGLPSDRFFAERPEGSVSTLKIQRTQQEDSAVYLCASSLWTGLSSGNTIYFGEGSWLTVV.

The chain carries TRBV7-3 and TRBJ2-5; D uncertain. Trimming left V 3 bases short and J 3 bases short, with 11 bases between. This CDR3 is 14 amino acids long. Germline CDR1 SGHTA, CDR2 FQGTGA. The CDR3 loop reads CASSLGGREETQYF. As DNA, the CDR3 is TGTGCCAGCAGCTTGGGTGGAAGGGAAGAGACCCAGTACTTC.

The CDR3 here is CSAPGRGGYTF. CDR3 nucleotide sequence: TGCAGTGCCCCTGGCCGGGGGGGCTACACCTTC. The V and J genes are TRBV20-1 and TRBJ1-2, with D tentatively TRBD1 (5 bases). This CDR3 is 11 amino acids long. Trimming stripped 6 bases from V and 8 bases from J, with 13 bases between. Per germline, CDR1 DFQATT and CDR2 SNEGSKA (reference sequence).

For this clone: Distinct nucleotide sequences in the sample also encode this CDR3. The chain links TRBV24-1 to TRBJ1-5; weak D call: TRBD1 (5 bases). Trimming removed 6 bases at V and 7 bases at J, with 12 bases between. Per the germline V gene, CDR1 is KGHDR and CDR2 is SFDVKD. The CDR3 runs 13 residues. The CDR3 DNA sequence: TGTGCCACCAGTTCGCAGGGCGGCCAGCCCCAGCATTTT. This translates into CATSSQGGQPQHF.

The CDR3, as DNA: TGTGCCAGCAGAGCAGCCCAGCGCACCCTCTATGGCTACACCTTC. Amino acid sequence: CASRAAQRTLYGYTF. The chain uses TRBV28 and TRBJ1-2; D not certain. V lost 6 bases to trimming and J lost 4 bases, with 18 bases between them. CDR1 is MDHEN, CDR2 SYDVKM, per germline. CDR3 length equals 15 residues.